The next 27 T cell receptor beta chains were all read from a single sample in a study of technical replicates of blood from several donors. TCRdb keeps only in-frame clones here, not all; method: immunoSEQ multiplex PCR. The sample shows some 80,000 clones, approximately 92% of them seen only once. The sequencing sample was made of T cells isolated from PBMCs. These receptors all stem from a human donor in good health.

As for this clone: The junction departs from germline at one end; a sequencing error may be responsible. Written as DNA, the CDR3 is TGTGCCAGCAGTTTAACTGGACTAGCGGTACCTTTT. It translates to CASSLTGLAVPF. The J gene is TRBJ2-3, the V gene TRBV28, with TRBD2 matching 10 bases. CDR1 is MDHEN, CDR2 SYDVKM, per germline. The CDR3 loop spans 12 amino acids.

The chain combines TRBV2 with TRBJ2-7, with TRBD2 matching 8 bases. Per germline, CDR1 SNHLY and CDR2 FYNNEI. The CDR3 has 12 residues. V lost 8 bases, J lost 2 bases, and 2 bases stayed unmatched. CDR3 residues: CASLREAYEQYF. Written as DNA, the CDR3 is TGTGCCAGCTTGCGGGAGGCCTACGAGCAGTACTTC.

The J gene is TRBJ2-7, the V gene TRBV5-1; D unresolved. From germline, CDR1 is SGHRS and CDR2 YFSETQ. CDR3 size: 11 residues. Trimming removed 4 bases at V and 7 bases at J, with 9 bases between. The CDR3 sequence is CASSTEREQYF. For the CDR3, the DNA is TGCGCCAGCAGCACGGAGAGGGAGCAGTACTTC. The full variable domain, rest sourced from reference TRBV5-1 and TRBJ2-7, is KAGVTQTPRYLIKTRGQQVTLSCSPISGHRSVSWYQQTPGQGLQFLFEYFSETQRNKGNFPGRFSGRQFSNSRSEMNVSTLELGDSALYLCASSTEREQYFGPGTRLTVT.

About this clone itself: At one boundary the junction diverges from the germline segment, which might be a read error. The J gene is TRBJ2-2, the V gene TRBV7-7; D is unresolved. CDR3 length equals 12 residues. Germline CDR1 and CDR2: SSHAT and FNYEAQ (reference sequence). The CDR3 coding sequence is TGTGCTAGCAGCCCCACCGGCGGGGAGCTGTTTTTT. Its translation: CASSPTGGELFF.

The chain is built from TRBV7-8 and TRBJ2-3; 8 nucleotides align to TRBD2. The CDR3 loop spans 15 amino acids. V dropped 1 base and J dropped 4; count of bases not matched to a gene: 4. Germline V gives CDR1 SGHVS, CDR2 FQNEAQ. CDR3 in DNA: TGTGCCAGCAGCTTAGTCGGGACTAGTTCAGATACGCAGTATTTT. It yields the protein CASSLVGTSSDTQYF.

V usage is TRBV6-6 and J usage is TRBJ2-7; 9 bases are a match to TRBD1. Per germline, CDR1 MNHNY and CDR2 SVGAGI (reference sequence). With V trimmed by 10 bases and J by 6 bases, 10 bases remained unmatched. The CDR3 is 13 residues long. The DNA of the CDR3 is TGTGCCACTACCGGGACAGGGATTGGCGAGCAGTACTTC. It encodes CATTGTGIGEQYF.

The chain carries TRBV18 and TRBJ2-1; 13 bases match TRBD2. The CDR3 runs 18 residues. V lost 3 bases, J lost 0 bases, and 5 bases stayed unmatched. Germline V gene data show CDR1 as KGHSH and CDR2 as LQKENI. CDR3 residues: CASSPQRLAGGSYNEQFF. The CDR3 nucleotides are TGTGCCAGCTCACCCCAAAGACTAGCGGGAGGCTCCTACAATGAGCAGTTCTTC.

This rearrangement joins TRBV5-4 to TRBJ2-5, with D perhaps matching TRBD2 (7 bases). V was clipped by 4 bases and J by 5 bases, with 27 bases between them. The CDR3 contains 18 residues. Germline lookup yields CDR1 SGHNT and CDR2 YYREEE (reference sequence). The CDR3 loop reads CASSPPWGGARASETQYF. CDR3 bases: TGTGCCAGCAGCCCACCCTGGGGGGGGGCCCGGGCGTCGGAGACCCAGTACTTC.

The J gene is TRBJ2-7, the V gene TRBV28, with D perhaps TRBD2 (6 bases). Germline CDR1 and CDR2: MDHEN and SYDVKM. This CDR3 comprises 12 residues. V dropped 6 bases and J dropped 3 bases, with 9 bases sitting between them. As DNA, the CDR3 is TGTGCCAGCAGGACCGGGAGCTACGAGCAGTACTTC. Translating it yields CASRTGSYEQYF.

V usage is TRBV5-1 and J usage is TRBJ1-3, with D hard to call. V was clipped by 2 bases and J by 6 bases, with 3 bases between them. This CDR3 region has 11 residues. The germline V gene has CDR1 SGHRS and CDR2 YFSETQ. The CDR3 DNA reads TGCGCCAGCAGCTTCTTAAACACCATATATTTT. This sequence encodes CASSFLNTIYF.

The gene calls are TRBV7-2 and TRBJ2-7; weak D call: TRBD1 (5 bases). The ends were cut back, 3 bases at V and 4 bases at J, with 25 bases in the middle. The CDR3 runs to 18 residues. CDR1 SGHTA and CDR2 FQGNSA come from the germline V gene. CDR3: CASSFYPHPDQTDYEQYF. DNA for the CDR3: TGTGCCAGCAGCTTTTATCCCCACCCGGACCAGACAGATTACGAGCAGTACTTC.

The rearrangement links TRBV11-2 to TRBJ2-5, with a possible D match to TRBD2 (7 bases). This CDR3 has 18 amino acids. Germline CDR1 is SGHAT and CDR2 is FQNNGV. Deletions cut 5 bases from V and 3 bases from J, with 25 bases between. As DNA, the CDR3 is TGTGCCAGCAGCCCAAACGCGGGGCTGAGGGGGGGAAAAGAGACCCAGTACTTC. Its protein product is CASSPNAGLRGGKETQYF.

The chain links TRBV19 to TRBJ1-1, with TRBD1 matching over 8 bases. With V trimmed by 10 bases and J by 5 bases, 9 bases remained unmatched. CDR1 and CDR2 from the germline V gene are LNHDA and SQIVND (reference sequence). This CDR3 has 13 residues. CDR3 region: CATAGGYGTEAFF. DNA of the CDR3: TGTGCCACCGCAGGGGGCTATGGGACTGAAGCTTTCTTT.

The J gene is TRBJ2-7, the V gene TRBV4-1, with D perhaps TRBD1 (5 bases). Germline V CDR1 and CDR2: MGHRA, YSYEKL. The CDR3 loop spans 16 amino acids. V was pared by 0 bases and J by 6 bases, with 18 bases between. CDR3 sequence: CASSQELARGWSEQYF. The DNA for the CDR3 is TGCGCCAGCAGCCAAGAATTAGCTAGGGGTTGGAGCGAGCAGTACTTC.

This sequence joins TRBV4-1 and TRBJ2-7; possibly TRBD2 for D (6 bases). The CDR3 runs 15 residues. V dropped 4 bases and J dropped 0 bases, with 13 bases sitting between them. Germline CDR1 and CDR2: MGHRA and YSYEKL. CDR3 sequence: CASSPFSGPSYEQYF. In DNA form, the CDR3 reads TGCGCCAGCAGCCCATTTAGCGGACCCTCCTACGAGCAGTACTTC.

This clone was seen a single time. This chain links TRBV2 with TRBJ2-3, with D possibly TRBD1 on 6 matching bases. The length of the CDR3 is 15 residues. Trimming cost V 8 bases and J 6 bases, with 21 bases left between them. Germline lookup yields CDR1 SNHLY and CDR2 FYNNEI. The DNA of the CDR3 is TGTGCCAGCTTTGGTGGCAGGGGCGGATCGGATACGCAGTATTTT. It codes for CASFGGRGGSDTQYF.

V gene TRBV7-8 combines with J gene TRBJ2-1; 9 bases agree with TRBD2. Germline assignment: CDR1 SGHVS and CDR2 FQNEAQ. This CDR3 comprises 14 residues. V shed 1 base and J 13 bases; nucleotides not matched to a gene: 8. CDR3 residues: CASSLVSRREGQFF. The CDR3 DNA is TGTGCCAGCAGCTTAGTCTCGCGGCGGGAGGGACAGTTCTTC.

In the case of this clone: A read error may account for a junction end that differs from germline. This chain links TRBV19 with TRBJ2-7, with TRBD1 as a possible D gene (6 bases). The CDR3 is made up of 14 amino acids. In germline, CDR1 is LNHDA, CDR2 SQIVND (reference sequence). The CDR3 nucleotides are TGTGCCACCGAGTCGCAGGGGTCCTCCCACGAGCAGTACTTC. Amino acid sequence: CATESQGSSHEQYF.

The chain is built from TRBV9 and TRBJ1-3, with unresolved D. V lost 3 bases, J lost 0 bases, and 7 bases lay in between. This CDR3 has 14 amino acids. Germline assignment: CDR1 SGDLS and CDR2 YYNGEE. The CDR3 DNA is TGTGCCAGCAGCGCCCCCAACTCTGGAAACACCATATATTTT. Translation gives CASSAPNSGNTIYF.

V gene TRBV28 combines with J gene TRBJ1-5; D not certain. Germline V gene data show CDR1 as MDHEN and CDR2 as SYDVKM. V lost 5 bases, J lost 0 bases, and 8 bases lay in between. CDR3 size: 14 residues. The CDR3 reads CASSPVYSNQPQHF. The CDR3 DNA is TGTGCCAGCAGTCCGGTTTATAGCAATCAGCCCCAGCATTTT.

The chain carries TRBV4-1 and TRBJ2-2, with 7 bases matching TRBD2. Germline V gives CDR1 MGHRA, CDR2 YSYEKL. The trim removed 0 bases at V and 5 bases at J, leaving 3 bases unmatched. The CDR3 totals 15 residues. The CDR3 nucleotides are TGCGCCAGCAGCCAAGAGACGCGGGAGACCGGGGAGCTGTTTTTT. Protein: CASSQETRETGELFF.

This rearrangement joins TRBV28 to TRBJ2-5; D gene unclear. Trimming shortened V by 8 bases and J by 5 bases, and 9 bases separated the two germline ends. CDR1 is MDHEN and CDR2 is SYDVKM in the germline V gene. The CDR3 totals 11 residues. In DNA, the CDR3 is TGTGCCAGCGGTCCTATCGAGACCCAGTACTTC. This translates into CASGPIETQYF.

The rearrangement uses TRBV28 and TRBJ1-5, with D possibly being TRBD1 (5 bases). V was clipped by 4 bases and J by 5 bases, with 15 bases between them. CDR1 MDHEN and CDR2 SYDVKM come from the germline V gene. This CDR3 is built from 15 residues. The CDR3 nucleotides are TGTGCCAGCAGTTCACATGACAGATCCGATCAGCCCCAGCATTTT. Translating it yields CASSSHDRSDQPQHF.

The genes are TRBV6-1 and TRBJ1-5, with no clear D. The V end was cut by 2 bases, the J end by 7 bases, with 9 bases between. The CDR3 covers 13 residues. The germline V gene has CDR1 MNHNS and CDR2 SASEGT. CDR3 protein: CASSELERQPQHF. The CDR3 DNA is TGTGCCAGCAGTGAATTAGAGAGACAGCCCCAGCATTTT.

For the CDR3, the DNA is TGTGCCACCAGCAGGGGACAGATTCGAGGGTATGGCTACACCTTC. Protein sequence: CATSRGQIRGYGYTF. V and J are TRBV15 and TRBJ1-2; 7 bases match TRBD1. The trim removed 3 bases at V and 5 bases at J, leaving 9 bases unmatched. The CDR3 consists of 15 residues. The V gene's germline CDR1 is LNHNV and CDR2 YYDKDF (reference sequence).

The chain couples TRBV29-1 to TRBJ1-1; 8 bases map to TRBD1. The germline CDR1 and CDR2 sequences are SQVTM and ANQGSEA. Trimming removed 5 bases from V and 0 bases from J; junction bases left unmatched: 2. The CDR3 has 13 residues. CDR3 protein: CSVPTGVNTEAFF. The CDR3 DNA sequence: TGCAGCGTTCCGACAGGGGTGAACACTGAAGCTTTCTTT.

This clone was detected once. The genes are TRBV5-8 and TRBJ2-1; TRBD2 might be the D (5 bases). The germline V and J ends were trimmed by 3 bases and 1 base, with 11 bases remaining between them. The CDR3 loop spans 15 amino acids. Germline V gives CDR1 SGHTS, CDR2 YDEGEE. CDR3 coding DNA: TGTGCCAGCAGCTCGGCGGGCATTTCCTACAATGAGCAGTTCTTC. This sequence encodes CASSSAGISYNEQFF.